Sequencing of this TCR beta chain was carried out in a study of blood T cells in healthy people across ages. For the second PCR, which ran for about 6 to 11 cycles, a sample-barcoded 5' primer and a J-beta primer mix were used. With 12 random nucleotides, a template-switch adaptor tagged each individual cDNA molecule. TCRdb re-derived calls from the 5' RACE reads in MiXCR, one entry per CDR3 protein. The data contain more than 1.4 million distinct CDR3 sequences, approximately 42% of them seen just once; the ten biggest clones take up 7.9%. Each sample used at least 6 million PBMCs. Total RNA was extracted at no less than 5 micrograms per sample. Germline V CDR1 and CDR2: DFQATT, SNEGSKA (reference sequence). The junction had 11 bases not matched to a gene; V was cut back by 5 bases and J by 7 bases. This CDR3 is 14 amino acids long.

The V gene is TRBV20-1, the J gene TRBJ2-7; TRBD2 aligns across 10 bases. The TCR originated in a woman aged 18 to 35 in good health. The sequenced material came from blood. DNA of the CDR3: TGCAGTGCTGGTGCTAGCGGGAGAACGGGTGAGCAGTACTTC. This encodes CSAGASGRTGEQYF.